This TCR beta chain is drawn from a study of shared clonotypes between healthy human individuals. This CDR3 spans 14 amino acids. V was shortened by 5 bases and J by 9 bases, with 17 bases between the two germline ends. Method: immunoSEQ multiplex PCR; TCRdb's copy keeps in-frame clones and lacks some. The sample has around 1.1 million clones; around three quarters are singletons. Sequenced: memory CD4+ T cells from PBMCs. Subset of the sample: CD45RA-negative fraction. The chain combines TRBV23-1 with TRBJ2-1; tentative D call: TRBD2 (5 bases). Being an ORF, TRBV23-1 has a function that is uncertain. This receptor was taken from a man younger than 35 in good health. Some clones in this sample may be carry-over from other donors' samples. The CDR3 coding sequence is TGCGCCAGCAGTACGTTACTAGGCAAGGGTGAGCAGTTCTTC. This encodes CASSTLLGKGEQFF.